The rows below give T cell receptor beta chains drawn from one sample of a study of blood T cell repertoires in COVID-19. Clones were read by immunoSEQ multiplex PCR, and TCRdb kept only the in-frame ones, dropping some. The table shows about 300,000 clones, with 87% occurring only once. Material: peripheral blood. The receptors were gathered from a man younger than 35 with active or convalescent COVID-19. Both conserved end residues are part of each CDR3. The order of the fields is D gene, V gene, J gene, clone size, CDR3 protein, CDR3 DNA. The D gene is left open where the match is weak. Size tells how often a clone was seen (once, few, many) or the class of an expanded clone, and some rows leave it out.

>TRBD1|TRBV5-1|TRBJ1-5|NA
CASSGRDRGGNQPQHF
TGCGCCAGCAGCGGGCGGGACAGGGGAGGCAATCAGCCCCAGCATTTT
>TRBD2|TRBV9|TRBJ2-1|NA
CASSVSSGRAGEQFF
TGTGCCAGCAGCGTAAGTAGCGGGAGGGCCGGTGAGCAGTTCTTC
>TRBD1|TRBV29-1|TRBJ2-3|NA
CSGTALDRAPDTQYF
TGCAGCGGAACTGCCCTGGACAGGGCTCCAGATACGCAGTATTTT
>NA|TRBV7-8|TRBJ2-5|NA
CASRRRAETQYF
TGTGCCAGCAGGAGGAGGGCGGAGACCCAGTACTTC
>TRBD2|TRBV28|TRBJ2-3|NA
CASRLLAGDRYTQYF
TGTGCCAGCCGATTACTAGCGGGAGACCGGTATACGCAGTATTTT
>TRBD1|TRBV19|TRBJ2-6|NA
CASSIGYGTAFLGANVLTF
TGTGCCAGTAGTATTGGGTATGGGACAGCCTTTCTTGGGGCCAACGTCCTGACTTTC
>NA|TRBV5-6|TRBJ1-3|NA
CASSLAGFRDFSGNTIYF
TGTGCCAGCAGCTTGGCCGGGTTCAGGGACTTCTCTGGAAACACCATATATTTT
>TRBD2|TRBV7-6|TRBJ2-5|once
CASSLSGGPGAETQYF
TGTGCCAGCAGCTTAAGCGGGGGGCCCGGCGCAGAGACCCAGTACTTC
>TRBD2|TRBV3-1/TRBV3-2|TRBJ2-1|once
CASSQVQRGPSYNEQFF
TGTGCCAGCAGCCAAGTTCAGCGGGGGCCTTCCTACAATGAGCAGTTCTTC
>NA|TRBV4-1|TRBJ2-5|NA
CASSQDWASRGETQYF
TGCGCCAGCAGCCAAGATTGGGCTAGCCGCGGGGAGACCCAGTACTTC
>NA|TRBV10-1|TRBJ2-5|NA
CASSSHSSEEQETQYF
TGCGCCAGCAGTTCCCACAGTTCGGAAGAACAAGAGACCCAGTACTTC
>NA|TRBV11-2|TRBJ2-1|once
CASREIAELRQFF
TGTGCCAGCAGAGAGATAGCGGAGCTAAGGCAGTTCTTC
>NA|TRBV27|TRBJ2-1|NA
CASSLARSSYNEQFF
TGTGCCAGCAGTTTAGCCCGGAGCTCCTACAATGAGCAGTTCTTC
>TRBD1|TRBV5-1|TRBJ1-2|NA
CASSFGSDRGGYTF
TGCGCCAGCAGCTTCGGCTCGGACAGGGGTGGCTACACCTTC
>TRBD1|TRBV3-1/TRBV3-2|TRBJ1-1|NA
CASSQAGTGAEAFF
TGTGCCAGCAGCCAAGCTGGGACAGGGGCTGAAGCTTTCTTT
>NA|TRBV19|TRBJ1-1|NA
CASSIVQGPNTEAFF
TGTGCCAGTAGTATAGTACAGGGACCGAACACTGAAGCTTTCTTT
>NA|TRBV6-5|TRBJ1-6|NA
CASKRTVFENSPLHF
TGTGCCAGCAAAAGGACAGTGTTTGAGAATTCACCCCTCCACTTT